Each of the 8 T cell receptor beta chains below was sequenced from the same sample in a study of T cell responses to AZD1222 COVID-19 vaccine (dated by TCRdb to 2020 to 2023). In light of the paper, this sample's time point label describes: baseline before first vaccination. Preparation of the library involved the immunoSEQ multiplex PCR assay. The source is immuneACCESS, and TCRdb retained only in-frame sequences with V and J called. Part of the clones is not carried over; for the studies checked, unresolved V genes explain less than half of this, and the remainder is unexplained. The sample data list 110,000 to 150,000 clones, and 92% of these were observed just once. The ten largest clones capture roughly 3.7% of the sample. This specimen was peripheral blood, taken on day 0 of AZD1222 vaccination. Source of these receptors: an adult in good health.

For the CDR3, the DNA is TGTGCCAGCTCACCAGAAACCCGCACTGAAGCTTTCTTT. Protein product: CASSPETRTEAFF. The chain links TRBV18 to TRBJ1-1; the D is unclear. CDR1 KGHSH and CDR2 LQKENI come from the germline V gene. This CDR3 spans 13 amino acids. The ends were cut back, 2 bases at V and 4 bases at J, with 8 bases in the middle.

The CDR3 coding sequence is TGTGCCAGTAGTATAGTACCGGTCATGAACACTGAAGCTTTCTTT. Amino acids: CASSIVPVMNTEAFF. The V and J genes are TRBV19 and TRBJ1-1; D unclear. Germline values: CDR1 LNHDA, CDR2 SQIVND (reference sequence). Trimming took off 1 base at V and 0 bases at J, with 9 bases between the two ends. The CDR3 contains 15 residues.

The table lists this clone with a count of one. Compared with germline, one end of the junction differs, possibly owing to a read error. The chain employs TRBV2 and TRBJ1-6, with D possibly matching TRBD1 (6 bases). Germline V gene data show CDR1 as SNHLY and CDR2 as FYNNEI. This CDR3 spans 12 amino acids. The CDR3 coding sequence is TGTGCCTGCAGTGGGGGCAATTCACCCCTCCACTTT. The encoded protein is CACSGGNSPLHF.

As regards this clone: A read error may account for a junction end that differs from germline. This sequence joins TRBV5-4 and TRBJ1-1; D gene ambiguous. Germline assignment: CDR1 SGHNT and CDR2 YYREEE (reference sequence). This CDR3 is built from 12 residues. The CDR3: CAGSSGYTEAFF. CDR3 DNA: TGTGCCGGCAGCTCTGGTTACACTGAAGCTTTCTTT.

The CDR3 DNA sequence: TGCGCCAGCGGACCTCGGGGGGCGGAGACCCAGTACTTC. Protein sequence: CASGPRGAETQYF. This chain uses TRBV23-1 with TRBJ2-5; TRBD2 might be the D (7 bases). TRBV23-1 is designated an ORF whose function remains uncertain. This CDR3 has 13 residues. The germline V and J ends were trimmed by 8 bases and 5 bases, with 15 bases remaining between them.

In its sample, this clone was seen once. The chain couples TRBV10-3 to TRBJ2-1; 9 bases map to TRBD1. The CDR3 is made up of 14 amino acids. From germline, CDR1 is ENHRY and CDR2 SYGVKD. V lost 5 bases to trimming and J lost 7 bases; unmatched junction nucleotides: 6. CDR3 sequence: CAISPDRGSNEQFF. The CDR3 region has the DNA TGTGCCATCAGTCCGGACAGGGGCAGTAATGAGCAGTTCTTC.

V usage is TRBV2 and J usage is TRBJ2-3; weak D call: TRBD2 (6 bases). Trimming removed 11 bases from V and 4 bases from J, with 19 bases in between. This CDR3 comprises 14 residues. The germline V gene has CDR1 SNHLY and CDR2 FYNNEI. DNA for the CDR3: TGTGCCTCGACTAGAGGTCCCCCGGCAGATACGCAGTATTTT. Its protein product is CASTRGPPADTQYF.

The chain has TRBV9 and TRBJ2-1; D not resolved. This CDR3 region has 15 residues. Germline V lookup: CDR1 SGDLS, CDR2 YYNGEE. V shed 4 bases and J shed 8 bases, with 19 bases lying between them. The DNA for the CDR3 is TGTGCCAGCAGCATGCCAACGCCCCTCGGAGATGAGCAGTTCTTC. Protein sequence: CASSMPTPLGDEQFF.